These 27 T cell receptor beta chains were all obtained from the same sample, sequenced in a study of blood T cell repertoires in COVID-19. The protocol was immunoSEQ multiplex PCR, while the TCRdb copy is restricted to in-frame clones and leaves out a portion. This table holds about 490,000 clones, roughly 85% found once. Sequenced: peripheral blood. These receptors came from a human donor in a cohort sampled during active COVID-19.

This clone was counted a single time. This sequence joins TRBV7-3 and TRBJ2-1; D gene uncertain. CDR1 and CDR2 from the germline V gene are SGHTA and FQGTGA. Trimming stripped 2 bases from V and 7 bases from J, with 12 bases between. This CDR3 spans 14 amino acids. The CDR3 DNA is TGTGCCAGCAGCTTAGAGAGACGGCGGAATGAGCAGTTCTTC. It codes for CASSLERRRNEQFF.

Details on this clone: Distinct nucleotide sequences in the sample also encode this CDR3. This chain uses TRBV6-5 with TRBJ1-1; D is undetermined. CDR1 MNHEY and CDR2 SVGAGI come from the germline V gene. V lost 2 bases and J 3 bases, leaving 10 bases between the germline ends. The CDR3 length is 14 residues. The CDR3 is CASSYRTEDTEAFF. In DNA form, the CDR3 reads TGTGCCAGCAGTTACAGGACGGAGGACACTGAAGCTTTCTTT.

The CDR3 is CAWSTNSNTEAFF. The CDR3 region has the DNA TGTGCCTGGAGTACGAACTCGAACACTGAAGCTTTCTTT. The chain links TRBV30 to TRBJ1-1; D unresolved. The ends were cut back, 2 bases at V and 1 base at J, with 8 bases in the middle. In germline, CDR1 is GTSNPN, CDR2 SVGIG (reference sequence). CDR3 length equals 13 residues.

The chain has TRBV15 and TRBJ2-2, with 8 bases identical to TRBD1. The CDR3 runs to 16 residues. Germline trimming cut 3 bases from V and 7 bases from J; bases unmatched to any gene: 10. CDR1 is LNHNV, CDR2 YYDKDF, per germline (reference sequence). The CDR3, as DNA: TGTGCCACCAGCAGTGGAAGGAACAGGGGGAGCGGGGAGCTGTTTTTT. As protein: CATSSGRNRGSGELFF.

The CDR3 DNA sequence: TGTGCCACCGAAAGTGGGCTTAACACCGGGGAGCTGTTTTTT. Encoded protein: CATESGLNTGELFF. The chain is built from TRBV18 and TRBJ2-2; unclear D gene. Germline assignment: CDR1 KGHSH and CDR2 LQKENI. The CDR3 extends over 14 amino acids. With 10 bases removed from V and 2 bases from J, the gap between germline ends came to 14 bases.

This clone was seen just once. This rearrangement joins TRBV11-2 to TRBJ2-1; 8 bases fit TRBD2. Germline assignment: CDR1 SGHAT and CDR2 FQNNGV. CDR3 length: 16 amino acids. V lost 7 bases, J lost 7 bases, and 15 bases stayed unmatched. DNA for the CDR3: TGTGCCAGCATGGACCTGGTAGCGGGACCCGCGAATGAGCAGTTCTTC. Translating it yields CASMDLVAGPANEQFF.

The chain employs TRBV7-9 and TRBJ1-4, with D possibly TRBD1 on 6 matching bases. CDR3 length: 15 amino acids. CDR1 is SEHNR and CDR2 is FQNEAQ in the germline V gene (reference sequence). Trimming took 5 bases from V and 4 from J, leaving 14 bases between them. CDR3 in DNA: TGTGCCAGCAGCGCTAGACAGGAGTATAATGAAAAACTGTTTTTT. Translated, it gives CASSARQEYNEKLFF. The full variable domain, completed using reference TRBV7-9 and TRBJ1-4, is DTGVSQNPRHKITKRGQNVTFRCDPISEHNRLYWYRQTLGQGPEFLTYFQNEAQLEKSRLLSDRFSAERPKGSFSTLEIQRTEQGDSAMYLCASSARQEYNEKLFFGSGTQLSVL.

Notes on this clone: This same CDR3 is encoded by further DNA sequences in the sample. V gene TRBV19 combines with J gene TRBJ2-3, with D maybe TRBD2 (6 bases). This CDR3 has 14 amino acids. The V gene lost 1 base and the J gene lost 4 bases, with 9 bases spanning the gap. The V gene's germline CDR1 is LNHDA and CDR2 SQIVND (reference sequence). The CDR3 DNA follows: TGTGCCAGTAGTATAGTTCCGGGGGCAGATACGCAGTATTTT. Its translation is CASSIVPGADTQYF.

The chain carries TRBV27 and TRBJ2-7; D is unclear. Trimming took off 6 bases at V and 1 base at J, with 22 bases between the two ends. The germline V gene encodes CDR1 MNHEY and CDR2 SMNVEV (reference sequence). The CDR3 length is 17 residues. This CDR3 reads CASRRCERPRKSYEQYF. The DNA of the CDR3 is TGTGCCAGCAGGAGGTGTGAGCGCCCGAGGAAGTCCTACGAGCAGTACTTC.

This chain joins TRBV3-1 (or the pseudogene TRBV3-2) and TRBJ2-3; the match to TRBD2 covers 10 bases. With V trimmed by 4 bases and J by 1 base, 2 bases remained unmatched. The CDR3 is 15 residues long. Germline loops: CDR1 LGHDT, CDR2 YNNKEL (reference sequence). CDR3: CASSRGTSGTDTQYF. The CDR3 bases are TGTGCCAGCAGCCGTGGGACTAGCGGCACAGATACGCAGTATTTT.

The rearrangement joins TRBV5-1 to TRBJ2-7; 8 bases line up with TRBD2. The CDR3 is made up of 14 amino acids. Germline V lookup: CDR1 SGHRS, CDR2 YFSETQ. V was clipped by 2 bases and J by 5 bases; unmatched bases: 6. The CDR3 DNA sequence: TGCGCCAGCAGCTTTGCGGGAGGACACAACGAGCAGTACTTC. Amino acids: CASSFAGGHNEQYF.

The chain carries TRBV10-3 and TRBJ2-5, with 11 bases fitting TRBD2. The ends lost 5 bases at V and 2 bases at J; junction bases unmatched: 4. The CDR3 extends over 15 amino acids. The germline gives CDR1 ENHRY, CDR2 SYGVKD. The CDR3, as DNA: TGTGCCATCAGTACGGGACTAGCGGCACAAGAGACCCAGTACTTC. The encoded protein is CAISTGLAAQETQYF.

DNA of the CDR3: TGCGCCAGCAGCTCTCCGGGGGGACAGGGGAACACCGGGGAGCTGTTTTTT. Its translation is CASSSPGGQGNTGELFF. The V gene is TRBV5-1, the J gene TRBJ2-2; TRBD1 aligns across 9 bases. The CDR3 consists of 17 residues. The germline V gene encodes CDR1 SGHRS and CDR2 YFSETQ. The J segment lost 1 base and the V segment lost 3 bases, leaving 7 bases of the junction unmatched.

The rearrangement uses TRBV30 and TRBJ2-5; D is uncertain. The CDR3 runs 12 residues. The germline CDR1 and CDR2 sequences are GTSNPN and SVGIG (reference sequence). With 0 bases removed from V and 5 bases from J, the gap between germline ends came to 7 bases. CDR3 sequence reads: CAWSVVEETQYF. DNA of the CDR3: TGTGCCTGGAGTGTGGTGGAGGAGACCCAGTACTTC.

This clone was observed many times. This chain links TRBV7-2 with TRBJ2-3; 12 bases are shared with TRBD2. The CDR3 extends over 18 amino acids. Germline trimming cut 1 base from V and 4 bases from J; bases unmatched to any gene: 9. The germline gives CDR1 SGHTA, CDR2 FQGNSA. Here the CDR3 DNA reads TGTGCCAGCAGCTTAGGGTACGGACTAGCGGGAACCGCAGATACGCAGTATTTT. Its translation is CASSLGYGLAGTADTQYF.

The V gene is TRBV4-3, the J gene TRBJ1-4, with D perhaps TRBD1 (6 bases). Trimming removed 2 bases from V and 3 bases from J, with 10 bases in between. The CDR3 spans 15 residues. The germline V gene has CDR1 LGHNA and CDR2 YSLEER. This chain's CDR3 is CASSQLDSANEKLFF. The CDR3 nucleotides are TGCGCCAGCAGCCAACTGGACAGTGCTAATGAAAAACTGTTTTTT.

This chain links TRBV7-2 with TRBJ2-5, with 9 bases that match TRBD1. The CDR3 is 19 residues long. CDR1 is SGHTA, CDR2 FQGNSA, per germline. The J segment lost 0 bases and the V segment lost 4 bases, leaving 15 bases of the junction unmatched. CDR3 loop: CASSSHRQGGRNYQETQYF. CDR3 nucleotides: TGTGCCAGCAGCTCACACCGACAGGGGGGAAGAAATTACCAAGAGACCCAGTACTTC. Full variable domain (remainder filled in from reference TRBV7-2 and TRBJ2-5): GAGVSQSPSNKVTEKGKDVELRCDPISGHTALYWYRQSLGQGLEFLIYFQGNSAPDKSGLPSDRFSAERTGGSVSTLTIQRTQQEDSAVYLCASSSHRQGGRNYQETQYFGPGTRLLVL.

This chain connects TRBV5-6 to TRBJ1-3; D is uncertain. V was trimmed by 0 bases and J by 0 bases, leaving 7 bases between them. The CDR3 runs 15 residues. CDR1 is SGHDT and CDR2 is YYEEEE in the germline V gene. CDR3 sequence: CASSLGGLSGNTIYF. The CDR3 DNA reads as TGTGCCAGCAGCTTGGGAGGGCTCTCTGGAAACACCATATATTTT.

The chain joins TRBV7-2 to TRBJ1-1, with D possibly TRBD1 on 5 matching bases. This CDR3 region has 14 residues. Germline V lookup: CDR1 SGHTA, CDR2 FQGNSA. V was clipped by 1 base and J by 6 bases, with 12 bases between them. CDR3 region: CASSLDGGFSEAFF. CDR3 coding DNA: TGTGCCAGCAGCTTAGATGGGGGGTTCTCTGAAGCTTTCTTT.

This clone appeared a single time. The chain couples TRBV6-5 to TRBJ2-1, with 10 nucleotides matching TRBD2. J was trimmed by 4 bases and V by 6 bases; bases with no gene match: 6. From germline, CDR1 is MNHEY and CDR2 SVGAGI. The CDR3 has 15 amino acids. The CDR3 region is CASRRAGGPYNEQFF. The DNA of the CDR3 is TGTGCCAGCAGAAGAGCGGGAGGGCCTTACAATGAGCAGTTCTTC.

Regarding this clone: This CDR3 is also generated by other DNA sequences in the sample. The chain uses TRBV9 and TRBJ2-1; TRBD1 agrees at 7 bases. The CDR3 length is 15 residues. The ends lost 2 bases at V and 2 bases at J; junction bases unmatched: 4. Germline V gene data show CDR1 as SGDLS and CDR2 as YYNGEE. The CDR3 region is CASSVGQGAYNEQFF. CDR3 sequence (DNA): TGTGCCAGCAGCGTGGGGCAGGGGGCCTACAATGAGCAGTTCTTC.

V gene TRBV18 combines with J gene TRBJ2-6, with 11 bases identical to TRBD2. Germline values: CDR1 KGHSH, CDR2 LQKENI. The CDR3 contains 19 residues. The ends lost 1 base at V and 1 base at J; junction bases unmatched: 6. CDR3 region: CASSPLTGTSGSGANVLTF. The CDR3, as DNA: TGTGCCAGCTCACCACTAACGGGGACTAGCGGTTCTGGGGCCAACGTCCTGACTTTC.

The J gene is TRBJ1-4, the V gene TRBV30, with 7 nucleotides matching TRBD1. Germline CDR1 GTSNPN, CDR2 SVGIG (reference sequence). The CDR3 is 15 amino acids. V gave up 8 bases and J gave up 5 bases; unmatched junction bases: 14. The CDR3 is CAQGHRETGNEKLFF. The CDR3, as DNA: TGTGCCCAGGGACACCGGGAGACAGGGAATGAAAAACTGTTTTTT. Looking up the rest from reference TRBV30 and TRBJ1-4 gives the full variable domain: SQTIHQWPATLVQPVGSPLSLECTVEGTSNPNLYWYRQAAGRGLQLLFYSVGIGQISSEVPQNLSASRPQDRQFILSSKKLLLSDSGFYLCAQGHRETGNEKLFFGSGTQLSVL.

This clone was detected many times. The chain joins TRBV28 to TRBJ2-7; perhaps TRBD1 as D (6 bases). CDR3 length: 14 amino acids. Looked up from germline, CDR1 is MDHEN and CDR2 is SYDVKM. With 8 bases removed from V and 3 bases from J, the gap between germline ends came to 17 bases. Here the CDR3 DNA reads TGTGCCAGCCGGTCCACAGGGTATGGCTACGAGCAGTACTTC. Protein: CASRSTGYGYEQYF.

CDR3 region: CASSWDNSYEQYF. The CDR3 DNA follows: TGTGCCAGCAGTTGGGACAACTCCTACGAGCAGTACTTC. The V call is TRBV6-5, the J call TRBJ2-7; perhaps TRBD1 as D (6 bases). With 4 bases removed from V and 0 bases from J, the gap between germline ends came to 7 bases. The germline V gene encodes CDR1 MNHEY and CDR2 SVGAGI. This CDR3 region has 13 residues.

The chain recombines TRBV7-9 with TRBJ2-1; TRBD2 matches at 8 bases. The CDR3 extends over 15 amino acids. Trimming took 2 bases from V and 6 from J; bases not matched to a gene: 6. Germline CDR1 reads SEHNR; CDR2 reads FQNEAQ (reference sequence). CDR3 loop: CASSLSLAGRNEQFF. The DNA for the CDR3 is TGTGCCAGCAGCTTATCGCTAGCGGGCCGCAATGAGCAGTTCTTC. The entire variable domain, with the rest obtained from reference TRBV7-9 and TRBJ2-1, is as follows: DTGVSQNPRHKITKRGQNVTFRCDPISEHNRLYWYRQTLGQGPEFLTYFQNEAQLEKSRLLSDRFSAERPKGSFSTLEIQRTEQGDSAMYLCASSLSLAGRNEQFFGPGTRLTVL.

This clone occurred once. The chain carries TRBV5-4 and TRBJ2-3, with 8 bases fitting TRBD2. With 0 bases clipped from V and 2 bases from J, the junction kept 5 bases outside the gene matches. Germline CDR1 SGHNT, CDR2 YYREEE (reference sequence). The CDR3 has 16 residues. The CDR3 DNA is TGTGCCAGCAGCTTGGCGAAGCGGGAGTACACAGATACGCAGTATTTT. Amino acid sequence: CASSLAKREYTDTQYF.